Listed here are 6 T cell receptor beta chains from one sample, sequenced in a study of blood T cells in healthy people across ages. PCR was performed a second time for roughly 7 to 12 cycles using a sample-barcoded 5' primer and a J-beta primer mix. TCRdb called the 5' RACE reads again in MiXCR, with one record for every CDR3 protein. The table shows over 950,000 distinct CDR3 sequences, with roughly two fifths occurring only once. The sample taken for sequencing was blood. The receptor source for this set is a man aged 18 to 29 in good health.

The J gene is TRBJ1-2, the V gene TRBV7-9; perhaps TRBD1 as D (6 bases). This CDR3 region has 16 residues. Per germline, CDR1 SEHNR and CDR2 FQNEAQ (reference sequence). Trimming shortened V by 5 bases and J by 4 bases, and 20 bases separated the two germline ends. As DNA, the CDR3 is TGTGCCAGCAGCGCATTAAACAGGGTTCTTACCTATGGCTACACCTTC. Protein sequence: CASSALNRVLTYGYTF.

As for this clonotype: A much bigger clone sits one base away, suggesting this may be a read error. This chain connects TRBV29-1 to TRBJ2-7; TRBD2 matches 11 bases. The germline CDR1 and CDR2 sequences are SQVTM and ANQGSEA. There are 14 residues in the CDR3. Trimming took 1 base from V and 7 from J; bases not matched to a gene: 6. CDR3 loop: CSVEGLAGRNEQYF. The CDR3 bases are TGCAGCGTTGAAGGACTAGCGGGGAGAAATGAGCAGTACTTC.

This clonotype has just a few counts. The chain is built from TRBV5-1 and TRBJ1-1, with unresolved D. Trimming stripped 1 base from V and 3 bases from J, with 10 bases between. CDR3 length: 14 residues. The germline CDR1 and CDR2 sequences are SGHRS and YFSETQ. CDR3 sequence: CASSLYGSDTEAFF. CDR3 DNA: TGCGCCAGCAGCTTGTATGGGAGCGACACTGAAGCTTTCTTT.

The chain carries TRBV7-2 and TRBJ2-4, with 7 bases lining up with TRBD1. Losses at the gene ends were 1 base for V and 5 bases for J; bases not matched to a gene: 11. Germline V lookup: CDR1 SGHTA, CDR2 FQGNSA. This CDR3 contains 17 residues. CDR3 sequence: CASSLGMDRRPQNIQYF. In nucleotides, the CDR3 is TGTGCCAGCAGCTTAGGGATGGACAGGCGCCCCCAAAACATTCAGTACTTC.

This clonotype showed up just a few times. This chain joins TRBV10-3 and TRBJ1-1, with D hard to call. The CDR3 runs to 12 residues. With 2 bases removed from V and 1 base from J, the gap between germline ends came to 2 bases. The germline gives CDR1 ENHRY, CDR2 SYGVKD. The CDR3 DNA reads as TGTGCCATCAGTGAGCGGAACACTGAAGCTTTCTTT. This sequence encodes CAISERNTEAFF.

V gene TRBV15 combines with J gene TRBJ2-2; D may correspond to TRBD1 or TRBD2 (5 bases each). CDR3 length: 16 residues. CDR1 is LNHNV, CDR2 YYDKDF, per germline (reference sequence). V was trimmed by 0 bases and J by 6 bases, leaving 14 bases between them. The CDR3 DNA reads TGTGCCACCAGCAGAGATAATCGGGAAGGGGCCGGGGAGCTGTTTTTT. Translated: CATSRDNREGAGELFF.